The rows below give T cell receptor beta chains drawn from one sample of a study of shared clonotypes between healthy human individuals. Generated by immunoSEQ multiplex PCR, the TCRdb table keeps only in-frame clones and is missing some. The sample includes 1.5 million to 2.5 million clones, about 95% of them seen just once. Sequencing used naive CD8+ T cells sorted from blood. The receptors were sampled from a man younger than 35 in good health. Each CDR3 is given with its conserved first and last residue. The D gene is left open where the match is weak. Size is stated for part of the rows, as once, few or many counts, or as a class when the clone is expanded.

NA,TRBV7-7,NA,TRBJ2-7,CASSPGLPYEQYF,TGTGCTAGCAGCCCCGGACTCCCCTACGAGCAGTACTTC
NA,TRBV6-1,NA,TRBJ1-2,CASILRGVGGYTF,TGTGCCAGCATCTTAAGGGGGGTGGGTGGCTACACCTTC
TRBD1,TRBV28,NA,TRBJ1-5,CASSLYRGSNQPQHF,TGTGCCAGCAGTTTATACAGGGGTAGCAATCAGCCCCAGCATTTT
NA,TRBV6-6,NA,TRBJ2-7,CASSPDGAYEQYF,TGTGCCAGCAGTCCAGACGGTGCCTACGAGCAGTACTTC
NA,TRBV2,NA,TRBJ1-1,CASRTMTEAFF,TGTGCCAGCAGAACGATGACTGAAGCTTTCTTT
NA,TRBV28,NA,TRBJ1-5,CASQGPGNQPQHF,TGTGCCAGCCAGGGACCGGGCAATCAGCCCCAGCATTTT
TRBD2,TRBV7-9,NA,TRBJ2-7,CASSPNLREADLYEQYF,TGTGCCAGCAGCCCCAACCTCCGGGAGGCAGACCTCTACGAGCAGTACTTC
TRBD2,TRBV7-6,NA,TRBJ2-3,CASASGGLHSTDTQYF,TGTGCCAGCGCCAGCGGGGGGCTCCACTCCACAGATACGCAGTATTTT
NA,TRBV21-1,NA,TRBJ2-7,CASSSRDGYYEQYF,TGTGCCAGCAGCAGCCGGGACGGGTACTACGAGCAGTACTTC
NA,TRBV7-9,NA,TRBJ2-3,CASSYAWDTQYF,TGTGCCAGCAGCTATGCCTGGGATACGCAGTATTTT
NA,TRBV7-9,NA,TRBJ2-3,CASSLSSSTDTQYF,TGTGCCAGCAGCTTGTCTTCTAGCACAGATACGCAGTATTTT
NA,TRBV11-2,NA,TRBJ2-7,CASSLRVGALTYEQYF,TGTGCCAGTAGTCTTCGGGTGGGGGCATTGACCTACGAGCAGTACTTC
TRBD1,TRBV9,NA,TRBJ2-7,CASSPWDRGYEQYF,TGTGCCAGCAGCCCTTGGGACAGGGGCTACGAGCAGTACTTC
NA,TRBV13,NA,TRBJ2-7,CASSPPGDTYEQYF,TGTGCCAGCAGCCCACCTGGGGACACCTACGAGCAGTACTTC
NA,TRBV27,NA,TRBJ2-5,CASSYRDGGETQYF,TGTGCCAGCAGTTACAGGGACGGAGGGGAGACCCAGTACTTC
TRBD1,TRBV4-3,NA,TRBJ1-2,CASSSRTGDGYTF,TGCGCCAGCAGCTCTCGGACAGGGGATGGCTACACCTTC
TRBD1,TRBV7-9,NA,TRBJ1-5,CASSSQGEVNQPQHF,TGTGCCAGCAGCTCCCAGGGGGAAGTCAATCAGCCCCAGCATTTT
NA,TRBV13,NA,TRBJ2-7,CASSPTRDNYEQYF,TGTGCCAGCAGCCCAACCCGGGACAACTACGAGCAGTACTTC
NA,TRBV19,NA,TRBJ1-5,CASSILGRGQPQHF,TGTGCCAGTAGTATTCTGGGGAGGGGACAGCCCCAGCATTTT
TRBD1,TRBV5-1,NA,TRBJ2-7,CASSLYGTENYEQYF,TGCGCCAGCAGCTTGTACGGGACAGAAAACTACGAGCAGTACTTC
NA,TRBV7-2,NA,TRBJ2-7,CASSFTGSYYEQYF,TGTGCCAGCAGCTTCACCGGGAGTTACTACGAGCAGTACTTC
TRBD1,TRBV6-1,NA,TRBJ1-5,CASSELRGPSNQPQHF,TGTGCCAGCAGTGAATTAAGGGGGCCAAGCAATCAGCCCCAGCATTTT
NA,TRBV28,NA,TRBJ2-5,CASSLGREETQYF,TGTGCCAGCAGTTTGGGCAGGGAAGAGACCCAGTACTTC
NA,TRBV29-1,NA,TRBJ1-1,CSGHLNTEAFF,TGCAGCGGACACTTGAACACTGAAGCTTTCTTT
TRBD1,TRBV28,NA,TRBJ2-3,CASSLKGTESSTDTQYF,TGTGCCAGCAGTTTAAAGGGGACAGAATCTAGCACAGATACGCAGTATTTT
TRBD2,TRBV7-9,NA,TRBJ2-3,CASSVAGGSTDTQYF,TGTGCCAGCAGCGTAGCGGGAGGGAGCACAGATACGCAGTATTTT
TRBD2,TRBV7-8,once,TRBJ2-7,CASSSAPGLVYEQYF,TGTGCCAGCAGCTCTGCACCGGGACTAGTGTATGAGCAGTACTTC